This T cell receptor (beta chain) was retrieved from a study of blood T cell repertoires in COVID-19. Study as a whole: From T cells, B-cell-depleted T cells, or PBMCs came the material, which was cDNA or gDNA.

There are 16 residues in the CDR3. Germline V gene lookup returns CDR1 KGHSH and CDR2 LQKENI. V was clipped by 1 base and J by 1 base, with 13 bases between them. Original processing methods: Amplification with reference gene primers provided the estimates of nucleated cell counts. This table comes from immunoSEQ multiplex PCR, and its TCRdb copy is limited to in-frame clones, with some not included. The DNA gave D and trimming, while V, J and clone size come from that table. This table has over 120,000 clones, 65% to 80% appearing once. The specimen sequenced was peripheral blood. This chain links TRBV18 with TRBJ1-1; D might be TRBD1 (6 bases). The origin of this receptor is a woman in her sixties or seventies with acute or convalescent COVID-19. As DNA, the CDR3 is TGTGCCAGCTCACCACGCGCAGGGGCTCCGAACACTGAAGCTTTCTTT. Translated, it gives CASSPRAGAPNTEAFF.